A selection of T cell receptor beta chains follows, all from one sample in a study of T cell responses to AZD1222 COVID-19 vaccine. TCRdb keeps only in-frame clones here, not all; method: immunoSEQ multiplex PCR. The repertoire holds tens of thousands of clones, about 72% seen once, with around 21% in the top ten. Sequencing was performed on peripheral blood, taken on day 0 of AZD1222 vaccination. The receptors stem from an adult in good health. Both conserved end residues are part of each CDR3. D genes are given only for firm matches. The listing skips clone size in some rows; elsewhere it reads once, few, many or a size class.

d_call clone_size j_call v_call cdr3_aa cdr3_nt
TRBD1 - TRBJ1-2 TRBV5-1 CASSQQGFHGYTF TGCGCCAGCAGCCAACAGGGGTTCCATGGCTACACCTTC
- - TRBJ2-5 TRBV10-2 CASSPQGETQYF TGCGCCAGCAGTCCCCAAGGGGAGACCCAGTACTTC
- - TRBJ2-5 TRBV5-1 CASSQGRVETQYF TGCGCCAGCAGCCAGGGCCGAGTAGAGACCCAGTACTTC
- - TRBJ2-1 TRBV5-6 CASSRPRNEQFF TGTGCCAGCAGCCGCCCCCGGAATGAGCAGTTCTTC
- once TRBJ1-2 TRBV11-2 CASSFTGNPGYTF TGTGCCAGCAGCTTTACAGGGAATCCTGGCTACACCTTC
- - TRBJ2-5 TRBV27 CASSLSGVGQETQYF TGTGCCAGCAGTTTATCAGGGGTTGGCCAAGAAACCCAGTACTTC
TRBD1 - TRBJ1-1 TRBV6-2/TRBV6-3 CASSYKHSTGGPLSAEAFF TGTGCCAGCAGTTATAAACACTCGACAGGGGGACCGTTATCCGCTGAAGCTTTCTTT
TRBD2 - TRBJ2-7 TRBV27 CASWTSGSREQYF TGTGCCAGTTGGACTAGCGGGAGTCGTGAGCAGTACTTC
TRBD2 - TRBJ2-1 TRBV7-2 CASSLLLGLAGSNEQFF TGTGCCAGCAGCTTGTTGCTGGGACTAGCGGGAAGCAATGAGCAGTTCTTC
TRBD1 - TRBJ1-1 TRBV4-1 CASSQGGTVNTEAFF TGCGCCAGCAGCCAAGGGGGGACAGTAAACACTGAAGCTTTCTTT
- - TRBJ2-5 TRBV7-2 CASSVQRSEGVTQYF TGTGCCAGCAGCGTTCAAAGGAGCGAGGGTGTGACCCAGTACTTC
TRBD1 - TRBJ2-7 TRBV5-1 CASGTGGSYEQYF TGCGCCAGTGGGACAGGCGGTTCCTACGAGCAGTACTTC
TRBD1 - TRBJ1-4 TRBV7-2 CASSLEGTANEKLFF TGTGCCAGCAGCTTAGAAGGGACAGCTAATGAAAAACTGTTTTTT
TRBD1 - TRBJ2-3 TRBV3-1/TRBV3-2 CASSRQGTDTQYF TGTGCCAGCAGCCGACAGGGAACAGATACGCAGTATTTT
- - TRBJ1-1 TRBV18 CASSRVRDTEAFF TGTGCCAGCTCACGGGTTAGGGACACTGAAGCTTTCTTT